The 28 T cell receptor beta chains in this list originate from one sample, sequenced in a study of human CD8 memory T cell subsets. UMI-labeled 5' RACE was the method by which TCR beta libraries were made. TCRdb reanalyzed the 5' RACE reads and collapses them to one entry per CDR3 protein, without DNA. This repertoire includes around 19,000 distinct CDR3 sequences. The sequenced sample consisted of CD8+ T cells from PBMCs. These TCRs come from a human donor in good health.

The chain is built from TRBV6-4 and TRBJ1-2. The CDR3 sequence is 15 residues long. The germline V gene encodes CDR1 MRHNA and CDR2 SNTAGT. The CDR3 is CASSLRQVVRNGYTF.

The V call is TRBV6-2 or TRBV6-3, the J call TRBJ1-5; TCRdb names TRBD1, which stays unverified in the absence of DNA. The CDR3 spans 16 residues. Germline lookup yields CDR1 MNHEY and CDR2 SVGEGT. The chain's CDR3 is CASSYPGGNGNQPQHF.

The gene calls are TRBV2 and TRBJ2-5; TCRdb reports TRBD1, a call that lacks DNA to check it against. Germline assignment: CDR1 SNHLY and CDR2 FYNNEI. The CDR3 covers 17 residues. CDR3 in amino acids: CASGRDDGTGVEETQYF.

This rearrangement joins TRBV14 to TRBJ2-1; checking the TCRdb D call of TRBD2 is not possible without DNA. This CDR3 spans 16 amino acids. CDR1 and CDR2 (germline): SGHDN, FVKESK. The CDR3 spells CASSQLSTGGPEEQFF.

CDR3 loop: CASSPEVEQFF. The V call is TRBV18, the J call TRBJ2-1. Germline V gene data show CDR1 as KGHSH and CDR2 as LQKENI. The CDR3 is made up of 11 amino acids.

This clonotype is labeled medium-sized based on frequency. The chain employs TRBV4-3 and TRBJ2-3; the D gene TCRdb calls, TRBD1, cannot be checked with no DNA. CDR1 is LGHNA, CDR2 YSLEER, per germline. The CDR3 loop spans 16 amino acids. The CDR3 sequence is CASSEETDGIIDTQYF.

The V call is TRBV11-2, the J call TRBJ2-3; the D call from TCRdb, TRBD2, cannot be confirmed without DNA. The CDR3 runs to 16 residues. From germline, CDR1 is SGHAT and CDR2 FQNNGV. CDR3 sequence: CASSLAQSGSTDTQYF. Looking up the rest from reference TRBV11-2 and TRBJ2-3 gives the full variable domain: EAGVAQSPRYKIIEKRQSVAFWCNPISGHATLYWYQQILGQGPKLLIQFQNNGVVDDSQLPKDRFSAERLKGVDSTLKIQPAKLEDSAVYLCASSLAQSGSTDTQYFGPGTRLTVL.

The chain carries TRBV7-9 and TRBJ1-1; TCRdb lists TRBD1, though no DNA is available to test this call. This CDR3 spans 18 amino acids. Germline V gene lookup returns CDR1 SEHNR and CDR2 FQNEAQ (reference sequence). CDR3: CASSAAPAGTGNLAEAFF.

This rearrangement joins TRBV7-6 to TRBJ1-2; TCRdb names TRBD1, which stays unverified in the absence of DNA. The CDR3 totals 14 residues. CDR1 and CDR2 (germline): SGHVS, FNYEAQ. CDR3 in amino acids: CASSGGTGSYGYTF.

This sequence joins TRBV11-2 and TRBJ2-2; TCRdb's D gene call, TRBD1, goes unchecked for lack of DNA. This CDR3 is built from 18 residues. Germline loops: CDR1 SGHAT, CDR2 FQNNGV. The CDR3 sequence: CASTPRLETGMLTGELFF.

The chain combines TRBV2 with TRBJ2-1; the D call of TRBD2 rests on TCRdb alone, since no DNA is present to check it. CDR1 and CDR2 from the germline V gene are SNHLY and FYNNEI. The CDR3 totals 15 residues. CDR3 amino acids: CASSDGLDYFNEQFF.

The J gene is TRBJ2-2, the V gene TRBV7-9. CDR1 and CDR2 (germline): SEHNR, FQNEAQ (reference sequence). The CDR3 is 14 residues long. CDR3 amino acids: CASSLEGNTGELFF.

The V and J genes are TRBV27 and TRBJ2-6. The CDR3 runs 13 residues. Germline CDR1 MNHEY, CDR2 SMNVEV (reference sequence). CDR3: CASSWAGANVLTF.

The chain combines TRBV6-2 or TRBV6-3 with TRBJ2-1; TCRdb names TRBD2, which stays unverified in the absence of DNA. The CDR3 runs 17 residues. The germline V gene encodes CDR1 MNHEY and CDR2 SVGEGT. The CDR3 loop reads CASTLRPATSGYNEQFF.

J is TRBJ2-7 and V is TRBV28; no DNA is available, so the TRBD1 call from TCRdb remains unchecked. The CDR3 consists of 14 residues. Germline CDR1 and CDR2: MDHEN and SYDVKM. CDR3 amino acids: CASSTGQGSYEQYF.

The rearrangement joins TRBV20-1 to TRBJ1-3. Germline-derived CDR1 and CDR2 are DFQATT and SNEGSKA (reference sequence). The CDR3 is 16 residues long. The CDR3 protein is CSATHRDIYSGNTIYF.

By frequency, this clonotype is medium-sized. This chain uses TRBV29-1 with TRBJ2-7. CDR1 and CDR2 (germline): SQVTM, ANQGSEA. The CDR3 loop spans 11 amino acids. The chain's CDR3 is CSVGTDYEQYF.

The chain employs TRBV27 and TRBJ2-7; TCRdb gives TRBD2 as the D gene, but with no DNA this cannot be confirmed. There are 11 residues in the CDR3. Germline V CDR1 and CDR2: MNHEY, SMNVEV (reference sequence). CDR3 loop: CASIAGNEQYF.

The V call is TRBV12-3 or TRBV12-4, the J call TRBJ2-5; TCRdb calls TRBD1, which cannot be checked without DNA. There are 19 residues in the CDR3. Here the CDR3 reads CASSLLRPFPAGAQETQYF.

The chain carries TRBV9 and TRBJ2-4. In germline, CDR1 is SGDLS, CDR2 YYNGEE. The CDR3 totals 12 residues. The CDR3 loop reads CASSGDGNIQYF.

The chain's CDR3 is CASSYSETVNQETQYF. The V gene is TRBV6-2 or TRBV6-3, the J gene TRBJ2-5; the TCRdb D gene call, TRBD1, has no DNA to confirm it. The germline CDR1 and CDR2 sequences are MNHEY and SVGEGT. The CDR3 is made up of 16 amino acids.

V and J are TRBV7-9 and TRBJ2-7; TCRdb returns TRBD2, unconfirmable since there is no DNA. In germline, CDR1 is SEHNR, CDR2 FQNEAQ (reference sequence). The length of the CDR3 is 15 residues. The CDR3 here is CASSSTRTSIHEQYF. The variable domain in full, with the rest retrieved from reference TRBV7-9 and TRBJ2-7, is DTGVSQNPRHKITKRGQNVTFRCDPISEHNRLYWYRQTLGQGPEFLTYFQNEAQLEKSRLLSDRFSAERPKGSFSTLEIQRTEQGDSAMYLCASSSTRTSIHEQYFGPGTRLTVT.

The chain links TRBV6-5 to TRBJ1-1; the TRBD1 assignment by TCRdb is unverifiable without DNA. Per the germline V gene, CDR1 is MNHEY and CDR2 is SVGAGI. The CDR3 consists of 13 residues. The CDR3 sequence: CASSVEGGTEAFF.

V gene TRBV19 combines with J gene TRBJ1-1; the D call from TCRdb, TRBD1, cannot be confirmed without DNA. The CDR3 loop spans 15 amino acids. Looked up from germline, CDR1 is LNHDA and CDR2 is SQIVND (reference sequence). The CDR3 reads CASSISGGPGTEAFF.

This clonotype is called medium-sized based on its frequency. J is TRBJ2-7 and V is TRBV9; TCRdb calls TRBD1, which cannot be checked without DNA. CDR1 is SGDLS, CDR2 YYNGEE, per germline. The length of the CDR3 is 16 residues. The CDR3 loop is CASSVREGQGIYEQYF.

The gene calls are TRBV6-2 or TRBV6-3 and TRBJ2-1; TCRdb's D call, TRBD2, is unchecked because there is no DNA. The CDR3 sequence is 13 residues long. CDR1 and CDR2 from the germline V gene are MNHEY and SVGEGT. This chain's CDR3 is CASSYFGSSEQFF.

V usage is TRBV7-9 and J usage is TRBJ1-2. The germline V gene encodes CDR1 SEHNR and CDR2 FQNEAQ (reference sequence). The CDR3 loop spans 19 amino acids. CDR3 amino acids: CASSLGPAGTAPRSDGYTF.

This clonotype is deemed medium-sized by its frequency. The chain has TRBV7-6 and TRBJ2-2. Per germline, CDR1 SGHVS and CDR2 FNYEAQ. CDR3 length: 15 residues. The CDR3 is CASSLSGSNTGELFF.